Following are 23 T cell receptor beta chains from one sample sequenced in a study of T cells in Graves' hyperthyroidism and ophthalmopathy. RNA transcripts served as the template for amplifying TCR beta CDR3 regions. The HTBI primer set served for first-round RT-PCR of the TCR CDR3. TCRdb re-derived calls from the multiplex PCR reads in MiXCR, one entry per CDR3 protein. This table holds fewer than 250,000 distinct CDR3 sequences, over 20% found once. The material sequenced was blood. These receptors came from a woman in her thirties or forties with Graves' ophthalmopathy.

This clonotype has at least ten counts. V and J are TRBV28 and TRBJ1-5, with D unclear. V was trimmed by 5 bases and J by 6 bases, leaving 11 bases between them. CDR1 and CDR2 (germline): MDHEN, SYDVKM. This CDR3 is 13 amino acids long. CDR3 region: CASSIQVSQPQHF. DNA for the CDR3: TGTGCCAGCAGTATACAAGTGTCTCAGCCCCAGCATTTT.

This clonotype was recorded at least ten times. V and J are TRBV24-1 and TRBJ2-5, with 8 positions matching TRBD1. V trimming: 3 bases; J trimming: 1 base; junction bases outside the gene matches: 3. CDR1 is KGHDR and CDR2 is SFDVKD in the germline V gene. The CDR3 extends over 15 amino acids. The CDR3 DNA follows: TGTGCCACCAGTGATCGGACAGGGCGCCAAGAGACCCAGTACTTC. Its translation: CATSDRTGRQETQYF.

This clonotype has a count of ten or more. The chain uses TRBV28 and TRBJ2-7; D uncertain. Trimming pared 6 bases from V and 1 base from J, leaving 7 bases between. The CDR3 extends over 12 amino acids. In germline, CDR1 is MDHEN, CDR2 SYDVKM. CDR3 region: CASSATSYEQYF. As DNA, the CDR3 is TGTGCCAGCAGCGCGACATCCTACGAGCAGTACTTC.

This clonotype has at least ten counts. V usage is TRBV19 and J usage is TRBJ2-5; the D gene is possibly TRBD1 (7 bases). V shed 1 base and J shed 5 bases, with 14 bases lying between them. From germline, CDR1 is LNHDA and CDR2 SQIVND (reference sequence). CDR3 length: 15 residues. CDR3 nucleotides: TGTGCCAGTAGTATAGGCCAGGGGGGAAGGGAGACCCAGTACTTC. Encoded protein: CASSIGQGGRETQYF.

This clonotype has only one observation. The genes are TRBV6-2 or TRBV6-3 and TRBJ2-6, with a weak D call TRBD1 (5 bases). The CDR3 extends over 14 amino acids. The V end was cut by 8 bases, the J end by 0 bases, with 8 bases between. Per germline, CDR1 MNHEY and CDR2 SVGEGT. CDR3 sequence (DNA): TGTGCCAGCGAAACAGGCTCTGGGGCCAACGTCCTGACTTTC. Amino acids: CASETGSGANVLTF.

Written as DNA, the CDR3 is TGTGCCACCAGGGGTTGGCGGGGGAGCTCCTACGAGCAGTACTTC. As protein: CATRGWRGSSYEQYF. V and J are TRBV15 and TRBJ2-7; 7 bases map to TRBD2. The CDR3 has 15 residues. Germline V gives CDR1 LNHNV, CDR2 YYDKDF (reference sequence). Trimming took 6 bases from V and 0 from J; bases not matched to a gene: 8.

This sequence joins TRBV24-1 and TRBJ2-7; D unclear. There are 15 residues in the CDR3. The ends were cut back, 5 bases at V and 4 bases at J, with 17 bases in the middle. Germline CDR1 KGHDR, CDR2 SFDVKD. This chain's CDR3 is CATSAAGSKKYEQYF. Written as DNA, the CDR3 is TGTGCCACCAGTGCGGCAGGAAGTAAAAAGTACGAGCAGTACTTC.

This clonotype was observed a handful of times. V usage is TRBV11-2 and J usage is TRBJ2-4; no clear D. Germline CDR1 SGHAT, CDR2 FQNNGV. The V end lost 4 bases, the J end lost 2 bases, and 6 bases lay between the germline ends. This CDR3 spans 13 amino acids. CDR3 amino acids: CASSSVTKNIQYF. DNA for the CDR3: TGTGCCAGCAGCTCGGTTACCAAAAACATTCAGTACTTC.

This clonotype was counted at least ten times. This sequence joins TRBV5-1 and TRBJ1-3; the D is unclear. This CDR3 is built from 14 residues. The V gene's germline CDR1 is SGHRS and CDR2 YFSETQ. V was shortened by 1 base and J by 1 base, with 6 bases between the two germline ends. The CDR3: CASSLLASGNTIYF. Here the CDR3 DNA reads TGCGCCAGCAGCTTGCTGGCATCTGGAAACACCATATATTTT.

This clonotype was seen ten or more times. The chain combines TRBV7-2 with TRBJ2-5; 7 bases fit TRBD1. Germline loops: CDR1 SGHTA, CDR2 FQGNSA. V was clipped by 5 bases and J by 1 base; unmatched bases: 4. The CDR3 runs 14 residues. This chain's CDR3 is CASSRDRAQETQYF. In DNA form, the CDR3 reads TGTGCCAGCAGCCGTGACAGGGCCCAAGAGACCCAGTACTTC.

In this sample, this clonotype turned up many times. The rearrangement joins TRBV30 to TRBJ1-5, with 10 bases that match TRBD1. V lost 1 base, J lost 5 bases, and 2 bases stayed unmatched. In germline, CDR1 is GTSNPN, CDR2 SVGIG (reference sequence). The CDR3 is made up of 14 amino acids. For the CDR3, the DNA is TGTGCCTGGAGTGCAGGGACAGGGGATCAGCCCCAGCATTTT. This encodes CAWSAGTGDQPQHF.

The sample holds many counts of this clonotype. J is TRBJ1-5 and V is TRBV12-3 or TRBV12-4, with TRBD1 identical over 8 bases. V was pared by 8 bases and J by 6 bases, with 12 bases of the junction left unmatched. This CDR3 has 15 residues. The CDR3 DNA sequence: TGTGCCAGCTCCCGGTCCCAGGGGGCCGTTCAGCCCCAGCATTTT. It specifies CASSRSQGAVQPQHF.

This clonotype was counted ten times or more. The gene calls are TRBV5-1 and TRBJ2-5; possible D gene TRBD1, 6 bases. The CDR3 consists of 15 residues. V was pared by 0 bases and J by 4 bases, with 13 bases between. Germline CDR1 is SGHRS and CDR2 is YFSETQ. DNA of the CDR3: TGCGCCAGCAGCTTGGAGTTCCAGGGGCGAGAGACCCAGTACTTC. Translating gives CASSLEFQGRETQYF.

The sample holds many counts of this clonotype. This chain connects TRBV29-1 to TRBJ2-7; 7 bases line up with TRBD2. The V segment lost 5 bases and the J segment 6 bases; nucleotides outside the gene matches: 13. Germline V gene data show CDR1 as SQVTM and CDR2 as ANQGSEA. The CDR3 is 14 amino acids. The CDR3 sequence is CSVLTSARRSEQYF. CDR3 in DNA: TGCAGCGTTCTCACTAGCGCCCGACGCAGCGAGCAGTACTTC.

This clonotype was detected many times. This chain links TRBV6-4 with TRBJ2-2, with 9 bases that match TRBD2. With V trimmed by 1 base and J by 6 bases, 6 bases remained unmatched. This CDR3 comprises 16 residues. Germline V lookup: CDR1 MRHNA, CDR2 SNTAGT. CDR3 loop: CASSDFGGRAPGELFF. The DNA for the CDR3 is TGTGCCAGCAGTGACTTTGGCGGGAGGGCACCCGGGGAGCTGTTTTTT.

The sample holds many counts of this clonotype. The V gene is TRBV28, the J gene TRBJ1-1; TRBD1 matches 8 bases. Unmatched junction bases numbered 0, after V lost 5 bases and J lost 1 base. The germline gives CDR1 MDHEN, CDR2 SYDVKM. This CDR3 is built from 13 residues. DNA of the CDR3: TGTGCCAGCAGTACAGGGGGGAACACTGAAGCTTTCTTT. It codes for CASSTGGNTEAFF.

CDR3 sequence: CASSLWTRDTFTYEQYF. The CDR3 DNA reads TGTGCCAGCAGTTTATGGACCCGGGACACGTTTACCTACGAGCAGTACTTC. The genes are TRBV28 and TRBJ2-7; D is possibly TRBD1 (6 bases). V lost 0 bases, J lost 2 bases, and 17 bases lay in between. Per germline, CDR1 MDHEN and CDR2 SYDVKM. The CDR3 sequence is 17 residues long.

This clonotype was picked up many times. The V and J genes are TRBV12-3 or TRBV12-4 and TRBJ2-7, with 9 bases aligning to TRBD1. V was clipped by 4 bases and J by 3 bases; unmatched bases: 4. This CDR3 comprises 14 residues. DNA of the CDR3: TGTGCCAGCAGTTCCGGACAGGGGAGCTACGAGCAGTACTTC. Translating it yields CASSSGQGSYEQYF.

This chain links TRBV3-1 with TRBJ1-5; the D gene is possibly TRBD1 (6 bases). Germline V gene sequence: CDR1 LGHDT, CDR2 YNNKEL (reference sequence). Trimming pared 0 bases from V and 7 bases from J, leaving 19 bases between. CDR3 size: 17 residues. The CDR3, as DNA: TGTGCCAGCAGCCAAGATTTACAGGGCGGGTGGCGCCAGCCCCAGCATTTT. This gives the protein CASSQDLQGGWRQPQHF. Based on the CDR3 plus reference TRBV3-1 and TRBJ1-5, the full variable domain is DTAVSQTPKYLVTQMGNDKSIKCEQNLGHDTMYWYKQDSKKFLKIMFSYNNKELIINETVPNRFSPKSPDKAHLNLHINSLELGDSAVYFCASSQDLQGGWRQPQHFGDGTRLSIL.

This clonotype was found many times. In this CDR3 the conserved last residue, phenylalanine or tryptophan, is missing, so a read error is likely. The CDR3: CSARDGSQETQYL. The CDR3 DNA reads TGCAGTGCTAGAGATGGGTCCCAAGAGACCCAGTACCTC. The chain links TRBV20-1 to TRBJ2-5; D gene ambiguous. The CDR3 is 13 residues long. CDR1 and CDR2 from the germline V gene are DFQATT and SNEGSKA (reference sequence). V lost 0 bases, J lost 1 base, and 6 bases lay in between.

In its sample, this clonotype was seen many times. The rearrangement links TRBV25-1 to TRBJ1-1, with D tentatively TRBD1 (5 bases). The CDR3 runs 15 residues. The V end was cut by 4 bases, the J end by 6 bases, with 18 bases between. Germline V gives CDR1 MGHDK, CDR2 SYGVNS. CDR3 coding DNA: TGTGCCAGCAGTGGGCCCTTCAGGGATCCCTCTGAAGCTTTCTTT. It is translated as CASSGPFRDPSEAFF.

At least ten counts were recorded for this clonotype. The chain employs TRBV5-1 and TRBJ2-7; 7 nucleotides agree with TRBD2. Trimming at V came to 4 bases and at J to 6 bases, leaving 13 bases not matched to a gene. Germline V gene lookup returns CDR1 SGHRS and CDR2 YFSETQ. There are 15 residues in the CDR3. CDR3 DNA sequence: TGCGCCAGCAGCCCGACCGGGGCGGGAGTGGGCGAGCAGTACTTC. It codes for CASSPTGAGVGEQYF.

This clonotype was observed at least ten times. CDR3 DNA sequence: TGTGCCATCAGTGACAGGTTCCAAGAGACCCAGTACTTC. Protein sequence: CAISDRFQETQYF. V gene TRBV10-3 combines with J gene TRBJ2-5; D is uncertain. V gave up 3 bases and J gave up 1 base, with 6 bases separating them. Germline-derived CDR1 and CDR2 are ENHRY and SYGVKD. The length of the CDR3 is 13 residues.